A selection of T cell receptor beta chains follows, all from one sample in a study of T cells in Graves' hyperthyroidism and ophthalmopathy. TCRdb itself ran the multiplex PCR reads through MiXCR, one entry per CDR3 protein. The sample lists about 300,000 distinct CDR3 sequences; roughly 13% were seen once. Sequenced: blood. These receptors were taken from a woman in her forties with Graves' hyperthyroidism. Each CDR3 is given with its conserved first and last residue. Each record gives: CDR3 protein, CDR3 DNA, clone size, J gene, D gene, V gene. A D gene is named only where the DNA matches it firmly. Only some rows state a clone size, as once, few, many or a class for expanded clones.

CDR3aa: CASRTDRASSGANVLTF; CDR3nt: TGTGCCAGCAGAACGGACAGGGCCAGCTCTGGGGCCAACGTCCTGACTTTC; abundance: .; j_gene: TRBJ2-6; d_gene: TRBD1; v_gene: TRBV6-2/TRBV6-3
CDR3aa: CASSLGGTGFGYTF; CDR3nt: TGTGCCAGCAGTTTAGGTGGGACAGGCTTCGGCTACACCTTC; abundance: many; j_gene: TRBJ1-2; d_gene: TRBD1; v_gene: TRBV12-3/TRBV12-4
CDR3aa: CSARVGSGNTIYF; CDR3nt: TGCAGTGCTAGAGTAGGCTCTGGAAACACCATATATTTT; abundance: many; j_gene: TRBJ1-3; d_gene: .; v_gene: TRBV20-1
CDR3aa: CASSSQTSGIAGELFF; CDR3nt: TGTGCCAGCAGCTCCCAGACTAGCGGGATCGCCGGGGAGCTGTTTTTT; abundance: few; j_gene: TRBJ2-2; d_gene: TRBD2; v_gene: TRBV5-6
CDR3aa: CSARTSGLSYNEQFF; CDR3nt: TGCAGTGCCCGGACTAGCGGGCTTTCCTACAATGAGCAGTTCTTC; abundance: .; j_gene: TRBJ2-1; d_gene: TRBD2; v_gene: TRBV20-1
CDR3aa: CASSFIAGGPADTQYF; CDR3nt: TGTGCCAGCAGCTTCATCGCGGGAGGGCCGGCAGATACGCAGTATTTT; abundance: many; j_gene: TRBJ2-3; d_gene: TRBD2; v_gene: TRBV11-3
CDR3aa: CASSLVGTQGETQYF; CDR3nt: TGTGCCAGCAGCTTAGTCGGTACCCAGGGAGAGACCCAGTACTTC; abundance: many; j_gene: TRBJ2-5; d_gene: .; v_gene: TRBV7-8
CDR3aa: CASSQDMGRIWTDVAKNIQYF; CDR3nt: TGTGCCAGCAGCCAAGATATGGGTAGGATCTGGACTGACGTAGCCAAAAACATTCAGTACTTC; abundance: few; j_gene: TRBJ2-4; d_gene: .; v_gene: TRBV14
CDR3aa: CASTAGGPETQYF; CDR3nt: TGTGCCAGCACAGCGGGAGGGCCGGAGACCCAGTACTTC; abundance: .; j_gene: TRBJ2-5; d_gene: TRBD2; v_gene: TRBV19
CDR3aa: CATSRRHPSRTNEKLFF; CDR3nt: TGTGCCACCAGCAGGCGCCACCCCAGTAGAACTAATGAAAAACTGTTTTTT; abundance: many; j_gene: TRBJ1-4; d_gene: .; v_gene: TRBV15
CDR3aa: CASSKTGVFNEQFF; CDR3nt: TGTGCCAGTAGTAAAACGGGAGTGTTCAATGAGCAGTTCTTC; abundance: many; j_gene: TRBJ2-1; d_gene: .; v_gene: TRBV19
CDR3aa: CASSPRGAATETQYF; CDR3nt: TGTGCCAGCAGCCCTCGGGGGGCGGCAACAGAGACCCAGTACTTC; abundance: .; j_gene: TRBJ2-5; d_gene: .; v_gene: TRBV12-3/TRBV12-4
CDR3aa: CASSVGARTYNEQFF; CDR3nt: TGTGCCAGCAGCGTAGGAGCGCGGACCTACAATGAGCAGTTCTTC; abundance: .; j_gene: TRBJ2-1; d_gene: .; v_gene: TRBV9
CDR3aa: CAIGSGSTEQYF; CDR3nt: TGTGCCATCGGTAGCGGGAGTACCGAGCAGTACTTC; abundance: many; j_gene: TRBJ2-7; d_gene: TRBD2; v_gene: TRBV10-3
CDR3aa: CASSRTGSRLETQYF; CDR3nt: TGTGCCAGCAGTCGGACAGGGAGTAGGTTGGAGACCCAGTACTTC; abundance: many; j_gene: TRBJ2-5; d_gene: TRBD1; v_gene: TRBV11-1
CDR3aa: CASSLVGLLGGKETQYF; CDR3nt: TGCGCCAGCAGCTTGGTGGGACTCCTCGGGGGAAAAGAGACCCAGTACTTC; abundance: .; j_gene: TRBJ2-5; d_gene: .; v_gene: TRBV5-1
CDR3aa: CATTSWGGPPDTQYF; CDR3nt: TGTGCCACAACCTCTTGGGGGGGGCCCCCAGATACGCAGTATTTT; abundance: few; j_gene: TRBJ2-3; d_gene: .; v_gene: TRBV10-3
CDR3aa: CASSTAGPNYEQYF; CDR3nt: TGTGCCAGCAGTACCGCGGGACCGAACTACGAGCAGTACTTC; abundance: many; j_gene: TRBJ2-7; d_gene: .; v_gene: TRBV28
CDR3aa: CASSYRVYGTGVEQYF; CDR3nt: TGTGCCAGCAGTTACAGAGTTTACGGGACAGGGGTCGAGCAGTACTTC; abundance: many; j_gene: TRBJ2-7; d_gene: TRBD1; v_gene: TRBV6-1
CDR3aa: CASSLWEGDRLIF; CDR3nt: TGTGCCAGCAGCTTGTGGGAAGGGGACCGTTTAATCTTC; abundance: .; j_gene: TRBJ2-1; d_gene: .; v_gene: TRBV7-9
CDR3aa: CASSQDRETSGRAGGELFF; CDR3nt: TGCGCCAGCAGCCAAGATCGGGAAACTAGCGGGAGGGCCGGCGGGGAGCTGTTTTTT; abundance: few; j_gene: TRBJ2-2; d_gene: TRBD2; v_gene: TRBV4-1
CDR3aa: CASSIFAVSTEAFF; CDR3nt: TGTGCCAGTAGTATCTTCGCGGTGAGCACTGAAGCTTTCTTT; abundance: many; j_gene: TRBJ1-1; d_gene: .; v_gene: TRBV19
CDR3aa: CASRKTGGNTEAFF; CDR3nt: TGTGCCAGCAGAAAAACGGGGGGGAACACTGAAGCTTTCTTT; abundance: .; j_gene: TRBJ1-1; d_gene: .; v_gene: TRBV5-6
CDR3aa: CASSVDTGELFF; CDR3nt: TGCGCCAGCTCAGTGGACACCGGGGAGCTGTTTTTT; abundance: few; j_gene: TRBJ2-2; d_gene: .; v_gene: TRBV5-1
CDR3aa: CASRSDSYQPQHF; CDR3nt: TGTGCCAGCAGGTCGGACAGTTATCAGCCCCAGCATTTT; abundance: many; j_gene: TRBJ1-5; d_gene: .; v_gene: TRBV28
CDR3aa: CASNGAGVGTDTQYF; CDR3nt: TGTGCCAGCAACGGGGCGGGAGTCGGCACAGATACGCAGTATTTT; abundance: many; j_gene: TRBJ2-3; d_gene: TRBD2; v_gene: TRBV28
CDR3aa: CSETDLAGAHYNEQFF; CDR3nt: TGCAGCGAGACCGATCTAGCGGGAGCACACTACAATGAGCAGTTCTTC; abundance: few; j_gene: TRBJ2-1; d_gene: TRBD2; v_gene: TRBV29-1
CDR3aa: CASSFRSDQPQHF; CDR3nt: TGTGCCAGCAGCTTTCGGTCAGATCAGCCCCAGCATTTT; abundance: .; j_gene: TRBJ1-5; d_gene: .; v_gene: TRBV7-2
CDR3aa: CASSPTGGELFF; CDR3nt: TGTGCCAGCAGCCCGACAGGGGGAGAACTGTTTTTT; abundance: few; j_gene: TRBJ1-4; d_gene: TRBD1; v_gene: TRBV7-2
CDR3aa: CASSQVLAPYEQYF; CDR3nt: TGTGCCAGCAGCCAAGTGTTAGCCCCCTACGAGCAGTACTTC; abundance: few; j_gene: TRBJ2-7; d_gene: .; v_gene: TRBV3-1
CDR3aa: CASSSGLAGSPLHF; CDR3nt: TGTGCCAGCAGCTCGGGACTGGCGGGGTCACCCCTCCACTTT; abundance: many; j_gene: TRBJ1-6; d_gene: .; v_gene: TRBV7-8
CDR3aa: CASSQTSASSYNEQFF; CDR3nt: TGTGCCAGCAGCCAAACTAGCGCCAGCTCCTACAATGAGCAGTTCTTC; abundance: few; j_gene: TRBJ2-1; d_gene: TRBD2; v_gene: TRBV4-2
CDR3aa: CAWSSAENTEAFF; CDR3nt: TGTGCCTGGAGTTCGGCCGAGAACACTGAAGCTTTCTTT; abundance: many; j_gene: TRBJ1-1; d_gene: .; v_gene: TRBV30
CDR3aa: CAISELEAAGTQYF; CDR3nt: TGTGCCATCAGTGAGCTGGAGGCCGCCGGTACACAGTACTTC; abundance: few; j_gene: TRBJ2-5; d_gene: .; v_gene: TRBV10-3
CDR3aa: CASSFTPGLRTYEQYF; CDR3nt: TGTGCCAGCAGTTTTACCCCGGGACTACGGACTTACGAGCAGTACTTC; abundance: many; j_gene: TRBJ2-7; d_gene: TRBD2; v_gene: TRBV12-3/TRBV12-4
CDR3aa: CASSDASGMNTEAFF; CDR3nt: TGTGCCAGCAGTGACGCTTCAGGTATGAACACTGAAGCTTTCTTT; abundance: many; j_gene: TRBJ1-1; d_gene: .; v_gene: TRBV6-1
CDR3aa: CASSEYPNSPLHF; CDR3nt: TGTGCCAGCAGTGAATACCCTAATTCACCCCTCCACTTT; abundance: .; j_gene: TRBJ1-6; d_gene: .; v_gene: TRBV6-1
CDR3aa: CSASRASGRAEFYEQFF; CDR3nt: TGCAGTGCTAGTCGGGCTAGCGGGAGGGCCGAATTTTATGAGCAGTTCTTC; abundance: many; j_gene: TRBJ2-1; d_gene: TRBD2; v_gene: TRBV20-1
CDR3aa: CASSPGDHAGDTQYF; CDR3nt: TGTGCCAGCAGTCCGGGGGACCACGCGGGAGATACGCAGTATTTT; abundance: many; j_gene: TRBJ2-3; d_gene: .; v_gene: TRBV28
CDR3aa: CASSIVTGTDTQYF; CDR3nt: TGTGCCAGTAGTATAGTTACAGGGACAGATACGCAGTATTTT; abundance: .; j_gene: TRBJ2-3; d_gene: .; v_gene: TRBV19
CDR3aa: CASSPGQWSTDTQYF; CDR3nt: TGCGCCAGCAGCCCCGGACAGTGGAGCACAGATACGCAGTATTTT; abundance: many; j_gene: TRBJ2-3; d_gene: .; v_gene: TRBV5-1